The T cell receptor beta chain described here comes from a study of T cell responses to AZD1222 COVID-19 vaccine. Assay: immunoSEQ multiplex PCR; the TCRdb copy retains only in-frame clones and omits some. The sample carries roughly 53,000 clones, 65% to 85% recorded once. Trimming took 4 bases from V and 6 from J, leaving 7 bases between them. The CDR3 runs to 12 residues. Sequencing used peripheral blood, obtained on day 0 of AZD1222 vaccination. This chain connects TRBV12-3 or TRBV12-4 to TRBJ2-1; D call uncertain. The clonotype comes from an adult in good health. The CDR3 coding sequence is TGTGCCAGCAGTTGGCTGGGCAATGAGCAGTTCTTC. Protein sequence: CASSWLGNEQFF.